This T cell receptor beta chain was captured in a study of response to subunit inactivated influenza vaccine. Study-wide points: Authors suggested each seasonal flu vaccination may recruit only limited numbers of new T cells.

Each CDR3 protein is one row after TCRdb ran MiXCR on the RT-PCR reads. The sample comprises almost 250,000 distinct CDR3 sequences, 10% to 15% of which are singletons, and under 10% rests with the top ten. The V gene's germline CDR1 is SGHRS and CDR2 YFSETQ. Trimming stripped 4 bases from V and 0 bases from J, with 17 bases between. This CDR3 has 18 amino acids. In its sample, this clonotype was seen many times. Its antigen is unidentified. The source was non-naive T cells sorted from PBMCs, collected approximately 15 days before vaccination. The chain links TRBV5-1 to TRBJ2-6, with D perhaps TRBD2 (5 bases). This sequence originates from a man in his fifties or sixties who received an inactivated influenza vaccine. The CDR3 protein is CASSTPGIRFSGANVLTF. CDR3 DNA sequence: TGCGCCAGCAGCACACCGGGAATCCGATTCTCTGGGGCCAACGTCCTGACTTTC.